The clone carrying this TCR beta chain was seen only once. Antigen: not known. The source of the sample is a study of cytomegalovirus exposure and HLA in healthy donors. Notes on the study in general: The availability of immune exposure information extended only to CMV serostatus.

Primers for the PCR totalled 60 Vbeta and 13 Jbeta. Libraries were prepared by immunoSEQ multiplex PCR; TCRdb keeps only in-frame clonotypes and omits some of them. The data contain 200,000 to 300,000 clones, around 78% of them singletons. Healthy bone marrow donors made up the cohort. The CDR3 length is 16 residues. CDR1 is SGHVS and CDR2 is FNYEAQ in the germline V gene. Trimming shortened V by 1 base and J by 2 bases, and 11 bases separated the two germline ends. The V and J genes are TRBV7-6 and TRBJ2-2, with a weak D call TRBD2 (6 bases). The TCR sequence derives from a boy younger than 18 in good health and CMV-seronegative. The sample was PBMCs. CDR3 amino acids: CASSLDLAKNTGELFF. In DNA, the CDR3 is TGTGCCAGCAGCTTAGACCTAGCGAAAAACACCGGGGAGCTGTTTTTT.